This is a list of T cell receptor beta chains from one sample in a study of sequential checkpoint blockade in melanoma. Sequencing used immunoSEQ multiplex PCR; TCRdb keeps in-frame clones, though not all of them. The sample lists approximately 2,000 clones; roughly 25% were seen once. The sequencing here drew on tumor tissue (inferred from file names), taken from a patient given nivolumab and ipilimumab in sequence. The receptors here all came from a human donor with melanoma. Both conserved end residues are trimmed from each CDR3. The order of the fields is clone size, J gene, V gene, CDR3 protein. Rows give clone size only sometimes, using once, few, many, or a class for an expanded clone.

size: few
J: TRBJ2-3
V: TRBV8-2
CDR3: ASSFRSAGGPDTQY

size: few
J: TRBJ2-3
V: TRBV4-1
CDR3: ASSQVRGASTDTQY

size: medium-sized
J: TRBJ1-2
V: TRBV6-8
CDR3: ASSYSFGRNYGYT

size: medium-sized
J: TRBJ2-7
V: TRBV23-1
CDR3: ASSLGRVDEQY

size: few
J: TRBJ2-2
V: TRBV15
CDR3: ATSMTGESTGELF

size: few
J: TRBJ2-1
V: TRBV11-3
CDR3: ASSFYAVGAKDF

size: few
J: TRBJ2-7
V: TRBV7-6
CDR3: ASSLPTGPTYEQY

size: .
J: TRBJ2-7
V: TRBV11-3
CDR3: ASSLDPRRGGISSYEQY

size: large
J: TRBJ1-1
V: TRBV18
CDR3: ASSPFREDTEAF

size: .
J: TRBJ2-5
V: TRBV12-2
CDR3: ASTQSGHGATQY

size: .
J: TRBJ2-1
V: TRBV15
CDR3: ATSKPGQVNEQF

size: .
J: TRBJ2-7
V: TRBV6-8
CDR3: ASRSAGAGGGRYEQY

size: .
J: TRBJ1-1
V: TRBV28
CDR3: ASSLGDGEAF

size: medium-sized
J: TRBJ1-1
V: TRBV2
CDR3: ASSVTGAKRSPPEAF

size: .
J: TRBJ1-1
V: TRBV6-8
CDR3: ASSYLGWNTEAF

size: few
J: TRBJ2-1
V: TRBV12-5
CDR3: ATRYIAGPSNEQF

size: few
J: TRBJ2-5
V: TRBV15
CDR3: ATSRGGGQETQY

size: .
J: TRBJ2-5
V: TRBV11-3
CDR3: ASSLGGGGGQETQY

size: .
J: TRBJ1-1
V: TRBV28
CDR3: ASTQGLNTEAF

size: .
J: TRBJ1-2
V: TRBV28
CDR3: ASSQAVGDGYT

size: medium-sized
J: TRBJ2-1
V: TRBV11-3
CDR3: ASSLETGDTANEQF

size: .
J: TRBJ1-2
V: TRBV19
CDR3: ASSIPGTGRNYGYT

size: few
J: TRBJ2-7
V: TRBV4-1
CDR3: ASSQWGQGEQY

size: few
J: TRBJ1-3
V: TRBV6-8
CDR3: ASTFVWAGTSGNTIY

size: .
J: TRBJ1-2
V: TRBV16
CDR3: ASSPQSRAVNYGYT

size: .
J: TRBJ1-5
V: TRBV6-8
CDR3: ASSPQTGNQPQH

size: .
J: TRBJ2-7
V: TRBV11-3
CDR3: ASSRTSGAYEQY

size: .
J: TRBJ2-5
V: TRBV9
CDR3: ASSVAGERGETQY

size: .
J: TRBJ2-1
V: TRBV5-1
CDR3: ASSLGQSSYNEQF

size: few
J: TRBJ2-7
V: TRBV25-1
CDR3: ASSPLGQPTYEQY

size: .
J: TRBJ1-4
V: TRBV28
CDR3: ASTIGTGNEKLF

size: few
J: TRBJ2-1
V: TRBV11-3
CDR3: ASSLSPRLNEQF

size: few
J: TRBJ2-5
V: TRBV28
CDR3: ASSLGGAVGETQY

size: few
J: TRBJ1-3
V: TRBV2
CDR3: ASSVEGSSGNTIY

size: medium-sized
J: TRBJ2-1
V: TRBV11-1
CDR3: ASSLIASGGTNEQF

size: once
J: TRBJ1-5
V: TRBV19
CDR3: ASTTNGYSNQPQH

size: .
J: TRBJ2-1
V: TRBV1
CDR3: ASSLGRGVSSYNEQF

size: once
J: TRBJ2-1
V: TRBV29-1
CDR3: SVGGGLSSIYSYNEQF

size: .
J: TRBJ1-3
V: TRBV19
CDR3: ASSARGKSGNTIY

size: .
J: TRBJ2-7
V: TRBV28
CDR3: ASSLQSGTSYEQY

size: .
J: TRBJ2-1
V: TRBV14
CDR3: ASSQSPGQGYSEQF

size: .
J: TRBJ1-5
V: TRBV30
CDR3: AWSSTGIGPQH

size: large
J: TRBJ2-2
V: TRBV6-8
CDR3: ASSDSPTGELF

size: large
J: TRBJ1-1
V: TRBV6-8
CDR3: ASSYGGLDTEAF

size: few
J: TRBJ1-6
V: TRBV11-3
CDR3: ASSQGTENSPLH

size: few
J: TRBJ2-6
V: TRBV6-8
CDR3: ASRGIRDTHSGANVLT

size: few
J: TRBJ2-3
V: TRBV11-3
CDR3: ASSLVFPWREDSNTDTQY

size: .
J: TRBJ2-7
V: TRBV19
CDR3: ASSIVFMTSGSYEQY